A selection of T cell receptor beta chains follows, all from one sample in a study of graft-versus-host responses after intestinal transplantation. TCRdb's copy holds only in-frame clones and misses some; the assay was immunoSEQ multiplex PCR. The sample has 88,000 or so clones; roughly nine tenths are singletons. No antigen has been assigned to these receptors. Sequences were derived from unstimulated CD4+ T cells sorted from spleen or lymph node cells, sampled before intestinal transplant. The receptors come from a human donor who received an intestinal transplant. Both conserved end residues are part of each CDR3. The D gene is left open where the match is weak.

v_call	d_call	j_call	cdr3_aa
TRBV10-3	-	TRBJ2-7	CAISERQQSSYEQYF
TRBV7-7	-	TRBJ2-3	CASSPGLGDTQYF
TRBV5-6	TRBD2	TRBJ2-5	CASSPVAGVETQYF
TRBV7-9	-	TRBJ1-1	CASSLGGGTEAFF
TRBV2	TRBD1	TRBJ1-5	CASTGTGSGNQPQHF
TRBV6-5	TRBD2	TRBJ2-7	CASSYSSGGPNYEQYF
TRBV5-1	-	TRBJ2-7	CASSLVLESHEQYF
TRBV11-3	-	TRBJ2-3	CASSLPPQRRTDTQYF
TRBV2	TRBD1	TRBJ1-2	CASSGGQGGGYTF
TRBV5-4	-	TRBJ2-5	CASCIAGNQETQYF
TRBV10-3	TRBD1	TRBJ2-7	CAISDSWDRDEQYF
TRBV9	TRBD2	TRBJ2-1	CASGVVAGGPVGEQFF
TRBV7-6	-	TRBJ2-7	CASSLSQGRSEQYF
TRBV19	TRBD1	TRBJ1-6	CATAGTGVWPLHF
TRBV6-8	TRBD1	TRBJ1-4	CASRSGQGCEKLFF
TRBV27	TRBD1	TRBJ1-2	CASRDSDYGYTF
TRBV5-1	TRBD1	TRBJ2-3	CASSLQGERTDTQYF
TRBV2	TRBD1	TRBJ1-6	CASNGQGHNSPLHF
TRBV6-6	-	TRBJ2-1	CASSLDSYNEQFF
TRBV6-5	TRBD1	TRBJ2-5	CASSITGDGETQYF
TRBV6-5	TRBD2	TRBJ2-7	CASSYSGTSGPYEQYF
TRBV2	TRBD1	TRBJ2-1	CASLGQASNEQFF
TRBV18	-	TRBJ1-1	CASSPANPGLYTEAFF
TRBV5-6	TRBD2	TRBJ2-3	CASSLGSGGRMTDTQYF
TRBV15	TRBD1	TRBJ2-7	CATSRQGVSYEQYF
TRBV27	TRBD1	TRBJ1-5	CASSQMGTGLLNQPQHF
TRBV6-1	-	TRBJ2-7	CASRRTAYEQYF
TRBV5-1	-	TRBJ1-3	CASSALTGHSGNTIYF